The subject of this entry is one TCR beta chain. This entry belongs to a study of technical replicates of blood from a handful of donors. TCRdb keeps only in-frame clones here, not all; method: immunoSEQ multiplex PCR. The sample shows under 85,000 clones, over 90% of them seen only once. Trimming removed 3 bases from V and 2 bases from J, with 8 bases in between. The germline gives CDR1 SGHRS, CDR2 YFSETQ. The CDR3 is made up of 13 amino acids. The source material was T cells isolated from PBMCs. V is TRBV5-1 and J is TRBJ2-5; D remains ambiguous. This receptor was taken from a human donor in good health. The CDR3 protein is CASSSAQQETQYF. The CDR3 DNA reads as TGCGCCAGCAGCTCCGCGCAACAAGAGACCCAGTACTTC.